This TCR beta chain is drawn from a study of spatial heterogeneity in lung cancer. V lost 11 bases, J lost 4 bases, and 18 bases lay in between. Germline loops: CDR1 ENHRY, CDR2 SYGVKD. This CDR3 is built from 14 residues. TCRdb called the 5' RACE reads again in MiXCR, with one record for every CDR3 protein. Among 30,000 to 40,000 distinct CDR3 sequences, 3% to 3.5% were seen once, and the ten largest hold 30% to 45%. Time point reported: sample taken at primary tumor resection. The chain recombines TRBV10-3 with TRBJ1-5; D is unresolved. This specimen was normal lung tissue next to the tumor, taken at surgery. This receptor was obtained from a male donor with early-stage non-small cell lung cancer. CDR3 sequence (DNA): TGTGCCTCCCAGGATGGGCTAGATAATCAGCCCCAGCATTTT. The encoded protein is CASQDGLDNQPQHF.